One T cell receptor (beta chain) is described in this entry. Its target is not known. Trimming removed 7 bases from V and 2 bases from J, with 20 bases in between. The CDR3 contains 16 residues. Germline V gene lookup returns CDR1 SNHLY and CDR2 FYNNEI. This PCR relied on a set of 60 Vbeta primers and 13 Jbeta primers. Clones were sequenced by immunoSEQ multiplex PCR, and TCRdb holds only the in-frame ones, with some missing. The profile shows over 150,000 clones, 80% to 85% of them singletons. This entry comes from a study of cytomegalovirus exposure and HLA in healthy donors. The study, taken as a whole, reports: The study labeled 164 TCR beta chains cytomegalovirus-associated.

The receptor's source is a woman aged 45-59 years in good health and CMV-seropositive. What was sequenced was PBMCs. The chain employs TRBV2 and TRBJ1-2; TRBD1 might be the D (6 bases). The CDR3 sequence is CASTRQLQGANYGYTF. In DNA, the CDR3 is TGTGCCAGCACCAGGCAACTACAGGGCGCGAACTATGGCTACACCTTC.